The T cell receptor (beta chain) under discussion was sequenced for a study of T cells after yellow fever vaccination. TCRdb called the 5' RACE reads again in MiXCR, with one record for every CDR3 protein. The sample comprises a few hundred thousand distinct CDR3 sequences, over 10% of which are singletons, and roughly 0.5% rests with the top ten. Broader study findings: Abundant clonotypes from the bulk population could have been carried over as contaminants into FACS-sorted repertoires.

A remark on this clonotype: Its target is not known.

Germline V gives CDR1 ENHRY, CDR2 SYGVKD. CDR3 length: 15 residues. The V and J ends lost 7 bases and 2 bases respectively, with 17 bases between them. Sequenced material: CD4+ T cells sorted from PBMCs, taken 45 days after the yellow fever booster vaccination. This sequence originates from a man aged 30 to 39 who received the YFV17D yellow fever vaccine. The V and J genes are TRBV10-3 and TRBJ2-5; perhaps TRBD1 as D (6 bases). CDR3 region: CAINPGQGPQETQYF. The CDR3 DNA follows: TGTGCCATCAACCCGGGACAAGGGCCTCAAGAGACCCAGTACTTC.